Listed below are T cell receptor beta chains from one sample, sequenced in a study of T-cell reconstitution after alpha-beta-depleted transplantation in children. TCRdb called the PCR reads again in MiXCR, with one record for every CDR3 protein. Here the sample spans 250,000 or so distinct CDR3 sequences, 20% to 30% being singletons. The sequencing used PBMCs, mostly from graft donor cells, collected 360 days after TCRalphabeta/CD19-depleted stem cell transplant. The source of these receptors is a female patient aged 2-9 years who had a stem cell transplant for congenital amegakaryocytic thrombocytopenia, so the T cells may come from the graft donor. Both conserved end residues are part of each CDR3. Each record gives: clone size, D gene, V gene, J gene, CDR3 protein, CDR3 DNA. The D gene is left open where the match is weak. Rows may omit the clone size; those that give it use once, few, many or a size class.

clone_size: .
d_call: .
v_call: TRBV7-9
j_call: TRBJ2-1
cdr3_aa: CASSAAGGRYNEQFF
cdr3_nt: TGTGCCAGCAGCGCCGCAGGGGGGCGTTACAATGAGCAGTTCTTC

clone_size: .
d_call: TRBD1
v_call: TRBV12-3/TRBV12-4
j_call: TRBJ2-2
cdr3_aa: CASSFQGQGGDTGELFF
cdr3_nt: TGTGCCAGCAGTTTTCAGGGACAGGGAGGGGACACCGGGGAGCTGTTTTTT

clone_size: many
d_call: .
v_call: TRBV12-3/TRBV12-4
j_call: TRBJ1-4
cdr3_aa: CASSHSTNEKLFF
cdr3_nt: TGTGCCAGCAGTCACTCAACTAATGAAAAACTGTTTTTT

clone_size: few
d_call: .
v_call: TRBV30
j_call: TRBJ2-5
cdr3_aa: CAWRKQGGTGATQYF
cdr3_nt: TGTGCCTGGCGAAAACAGGGGGGGACCGGCGCGACCCAGTACTTC

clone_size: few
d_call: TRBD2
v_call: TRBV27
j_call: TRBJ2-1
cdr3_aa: CATSGRAYNEQFF
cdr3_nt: TGTGCCACCAGCGGGAGGGCCTACAATGAGCAGTTCTTC

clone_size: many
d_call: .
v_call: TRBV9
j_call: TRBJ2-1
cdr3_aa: CASSASWGVAEQFF
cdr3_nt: TGTGCCAGCAGCGCATCATGGGGTGTTGCTGAGCAGTTCTTC

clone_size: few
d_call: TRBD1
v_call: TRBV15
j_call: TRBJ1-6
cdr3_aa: CATSREWTGNGDSPLHF
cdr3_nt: TGTGCCACCAGCAGAGAATGGACAGGGAATGGAGATTCACCCCTCCACTTT

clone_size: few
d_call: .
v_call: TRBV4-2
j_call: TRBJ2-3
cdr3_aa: CASSQLGAADTQYF
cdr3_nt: TGTGCCAGCAGCCAGCTTGGGGCGGCAGATACGCAGTATTTT

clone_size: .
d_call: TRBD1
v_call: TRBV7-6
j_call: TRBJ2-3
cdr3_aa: CASSLGTGGLRLTDTQYF
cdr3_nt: TGTGCCAGCAGCTTAGGGACAGGGGGCCTGCGGCTCACAGATACGCAGTATTTT

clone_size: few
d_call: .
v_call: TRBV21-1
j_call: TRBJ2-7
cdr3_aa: CASSNRIYEQYF
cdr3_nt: TGTGCCAGCAGCAACAGGATCTACGAGCAGTACTTC

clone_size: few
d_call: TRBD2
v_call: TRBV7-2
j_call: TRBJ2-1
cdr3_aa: CASSFSGRTMDEQFF
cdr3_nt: TGTGCCAGCAGCTTTAGCGGGAGGACTATGGATGAGCAGTTCTTC

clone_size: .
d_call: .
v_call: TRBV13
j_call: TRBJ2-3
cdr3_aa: CASSLVARTDTQYF
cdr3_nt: TGTGCCAGCAGCTTAGTAGCAAGAACAGATACGCAGTATTTT

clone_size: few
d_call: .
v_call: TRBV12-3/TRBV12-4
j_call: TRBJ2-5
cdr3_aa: CASSDLRGTSSIQETQYF
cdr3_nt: TGTGCCAGCAGCGACCTAAGGGGGACCTCATCCATCCAAGAGACCCAGTACTTC

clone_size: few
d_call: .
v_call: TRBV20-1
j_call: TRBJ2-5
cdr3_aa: CSAIIPGETQYF
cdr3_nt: TGCAGTGCTATCATCCCGGGCGAGACCCAGTACTTC

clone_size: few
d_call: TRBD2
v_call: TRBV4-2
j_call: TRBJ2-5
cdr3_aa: CASSHPMTSGASQETQYF
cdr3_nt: TGTGCCAGCAGCCACCCCATGACAAGCGGGGCTTCCCAAGAGACCCAGTACTTC

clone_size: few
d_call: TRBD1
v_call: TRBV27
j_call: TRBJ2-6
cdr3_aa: CASSSGQVTSGANVLTF
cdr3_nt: TGTGCCAGCAGTTCGGGACAGGTGACCTCTGGGGCCAACGTCCTGACTTTC

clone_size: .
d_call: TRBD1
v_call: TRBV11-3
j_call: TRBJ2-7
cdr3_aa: CASNQQGDAYEQYF
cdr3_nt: TGTGCCAGCAACCAACAGGGGGACGCATACGAGCAGTACTTC

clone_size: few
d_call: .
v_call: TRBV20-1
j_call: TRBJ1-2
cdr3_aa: CSAPRGRYGYTF
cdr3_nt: TGCAGTGCTCCCCGGGGCCGCTATGGCTACACCTTC

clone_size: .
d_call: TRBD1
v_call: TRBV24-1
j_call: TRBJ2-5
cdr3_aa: CATSEPGQGSQETQYF
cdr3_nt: TGTGCCACCAGTGAGCCGGGACAGGGAAGCCAAGAGACCCAGTACTTC

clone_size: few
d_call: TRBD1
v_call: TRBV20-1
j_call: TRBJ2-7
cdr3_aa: CSARSGTGEHEQYF
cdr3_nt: TGCAGTGCTAGATCGGGGACAGGAGAACACGAGCAGTACTTC

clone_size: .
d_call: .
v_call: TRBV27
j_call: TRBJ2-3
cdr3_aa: CASSFGLRGGTDTQYF
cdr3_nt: TGTGCCAGCAGTTTCGGACTGAGGGGGGGCACAGATACGCAGTATTTT

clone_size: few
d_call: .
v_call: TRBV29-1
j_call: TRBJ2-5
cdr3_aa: CSVDRGRAETQYF
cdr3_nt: TGCAGCGTTGATAGGGGGAGGGCAGAGACCCAGTACTTC

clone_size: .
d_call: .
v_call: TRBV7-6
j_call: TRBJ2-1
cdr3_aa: CASSRPTVGGPLNEQFF
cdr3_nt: TGTGCCAGCAGCCGTCCAACCGTTGGAGGGCCCTTAAATGAGCAGTTCTTC

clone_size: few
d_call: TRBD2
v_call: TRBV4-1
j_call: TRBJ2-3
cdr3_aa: CASSQVLAGGVNTQYF
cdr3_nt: TGCGCCAGCAGCCAAGTCCTAGCGGGAGGGGTAAATACGCAGTATTTT

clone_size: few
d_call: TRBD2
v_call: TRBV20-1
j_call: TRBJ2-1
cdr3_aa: CSARDPASGLRFF
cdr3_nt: TGCAGTGCTAGAGATCCGGCTAGCGGGTTGAGGTTCTTC

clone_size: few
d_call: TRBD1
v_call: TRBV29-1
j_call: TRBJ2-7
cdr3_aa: CSVLQGDRYEQYF
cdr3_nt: TGCAGCGTTTTACAGGGGGACCGCTACGAGCAGTACTTC

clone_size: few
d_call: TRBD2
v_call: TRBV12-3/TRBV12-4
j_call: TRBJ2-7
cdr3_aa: CASSSLAGRTYEQYF
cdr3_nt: TGTGCCAGCAGTTCCCTAGCGGGGCGAACCTACGAGCAGTACTTC

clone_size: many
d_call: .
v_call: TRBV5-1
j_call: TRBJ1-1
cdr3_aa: CASSLGGDTEAFF
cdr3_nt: TGCGCCAGCAGCTTGGGGGGGGACACTGAAGCTTTCTTT

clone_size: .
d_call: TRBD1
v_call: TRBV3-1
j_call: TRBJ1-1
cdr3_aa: CASSQHLDRGQRGTEAFF
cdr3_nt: TGTGCCAGCAGCCAGCACCTGGACAGGGGTCAAAGAGGGACTGAAGCTTTCTTT

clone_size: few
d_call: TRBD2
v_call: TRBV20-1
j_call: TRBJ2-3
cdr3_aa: CSVSGVNTQYF
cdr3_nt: TGCAGTGTTAGCGGGGTTAATACGCAGTATTTT

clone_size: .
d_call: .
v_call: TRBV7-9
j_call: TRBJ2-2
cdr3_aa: CASSFRRTGNTGELFF
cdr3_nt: TGTGCCAGCAGCTTTAGGAGAACAGGGAACACCGGGGAGCTGTTTTTT

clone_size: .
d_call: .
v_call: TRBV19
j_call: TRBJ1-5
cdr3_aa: CASSNRRTFSNQPQHF
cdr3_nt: TGTGCCAGTAGTAACAGGCGGACGTTTAGCAATCAGCCCCAGCATTTT

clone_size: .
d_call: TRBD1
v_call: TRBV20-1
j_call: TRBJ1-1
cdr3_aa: CSARDAGTGNMNTEAFF
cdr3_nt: TGCAGTGCTAGAGATGCCGGGACAGGAAACATGAACACTGAAGCTTTCTTT

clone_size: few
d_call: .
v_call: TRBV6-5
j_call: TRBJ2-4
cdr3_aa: CASSYETARLAKNIQYF
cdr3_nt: TGTGCCAGCAGTTACGAGACAGCACGACTGGCCAAAAACATTCAGTACTTC

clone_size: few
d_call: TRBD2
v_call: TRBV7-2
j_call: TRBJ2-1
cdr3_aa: CASSLWREGPGYEQFF
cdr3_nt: TGTGCCAGCAGCTTATGGCGGGAGGGCCCGGGCTATGAGCAGTTCTTC